Presented here are 19 T cell receptor beta chains from one specimen sequenced in a study of beta chain features in type 1 diabetes. Study results and caveats: All four CD4+ subsets from Type 1 diabetes patients carried moderately but significantly shorter TCRB CDR3s.

Their antigen targets remain unknown. Reverse transcribing all isolated RNA meant expressed TCRB transcripts were sequenced. Generated by immunoSEQ multiplex PCR, the TCRdb table keeps only in-frame clones and is missing some. The top ten clones hold more than 0.1% of a sample with over 600,000 clones, under 15% of them seen once. Material: naive CD4+ T cells from blood. The receptors were gathered from a man under 40 with type 1 diabetes.

The CDR3 DNA follows: TGTGCCAGCAGCGTAGCTGAAGATACGCAGTATTTT. It is translated as CASSVAEDTQYF. The chain combines TRBV9 with TRBJ2-3, with unresolved D. Between the trimmed V and J ends, which lost 0 bases and 5 bases, there was a span of 4 bases. CDR1 and CDR2 from the germline V gene are SGDLS and YYNGEE. This CDR3 is built from 12 residues.

This clone came up a few times. The CDR3 reads CASSRTDDHGYTF. DNA of the CDR3: TGTGCCAGCAGTAGGACGGATGACCATGGCTACACCTTC. The genes are TRBV2 and TRBJ1-2; D gene ambiguous. CDR1 SNHLY and CDR2 FYNNEI come from the germline V gene. CDR3 length: 13 residues. V was shortened by 5 bases and J by 6 bases, with 13 bases between the two germline ends.

In its sample, this clone was seen a few times. The V call is TRBV9, the J call TRBJ2-7, with 7 positions matching TRBD1. CDR3 length: 15 residues. V lost 3 bases and J lost 2; bases outside the gene matches: 8. Germline CDR1 and CDR2: SGDLS and YYNGEE. CDR3 amino acids: CASSGGGDRAYEQYF. Here the CDR3 DNA reads TGTGCCAGCAGCGGAGGTGGGGACAGAGCCTACGAGCAGTACTTC.

For this clone: Within the sample, other DNA sequences also encode this same CDR3. The rearrangement links TRBV5-1 to TRBJ2-5; D gene uncertain. Germline V CDR1 and CDR2: SGHRS, YFSETQ. The V end was cut by 1 base, the J end by 3 bases, with 4 bases between. The CDR3 has 12 amino acids. CDR3 amino acids: CASSLPEETQYF. The CDR3 nucleotides are TGCGCCAGCAGCTTGCCAGAAGAGACCCAGTACTTC.

The V and J genes are TRBV2 and TRBJ2-7; perhaps TRBD1 as D (6 bases). The germline gives CDR1 SNHLY, CDR2 FYNNEI. V was shortened by 2 bases and J by 3 bases, with 8 bases between the two germline ends. CDR3 length: 13 amino acids. In nucleotides, the CDR3 is TGTGCCAGCAGTGAAAGGGGGAGCTACGAGCAGTACTTC. Amino acid sequence: CASSERGSYEQYF.

This clone was seen a handful of times. This chain connects TRBV29-1 to TRBJ2-1, with TRBD1 as a possible D gene (5 bases). The germline gives CDR1 SQVTM, CDR2 ANQGSEA. The CDR3 contains 14 residues. Trimming took off 6 bases at V and 6 bases at J, with 18 bases between the two ends. The CDR3 spells CSVDTGLPFNEQFF. The CDR3 DNA sequence: TGCAGCGTCGACACAGGTCTCCCCTTCAATGAGCAGTTCTTC.

There are a few counts of this clone. The chain recombines TRBV30 with TRBJ1-2; possibly TRBD1 for D (6 bases). Germline V gene sequence: CDR1 GTSNPN, CDR2 SVGIG (reference sequence). V was shortened by 2 bases and J by 5 bases, with 12 bases between the two germline ends. This CDR3 has 13 residues. CDR3 region: CAWSRQAEYGYTF. CDR3 sequence (DNA): TGTGCCTGGAGTCGACAGGCAGAGTATGGCTACACCTTC.

This clone came up a few times. The chain joins TRBV7-8 to TRBJ1-2; 8 nucleotides match TRBD1. The CDR3 covers 15 residues. Germline CDR1 SGHVS, CDR2 FQNEAQ. With V trimmed by 9 bases and J by 5 bases, 14 bases remained unmatched. CDR3 protein: CARVIGVWTGYGYTF. Here the CDR3 DNA reads TGTGCCAGGGTTATAGGGGTGTGGACAGGGTATGGCTACACCTTC.

CDR3 bases: TGTGCCAGCAGTTTATTTGACTCCGCCTCCTACAATGAGCAGTTCTTC. As protein: CASSLFDSASYNEQFF. The chain has TRBV28 and TRBJ2-1; no reliable D call. The CDR3 contains 16 residues. Looked up from germline, CDR1 is MDHEN and CDR2 is SYDVKM. V lost 1 base and J 0 bases, leaving 10 bases between the germline ends. Variable domain in full (rest from reference TRBV28 and TRBJ2-1): DVKVTQSSRYLVKRTGEKVFLECVQDMDHENMFWYRQDPGLGLRLIYFSYDVKMKEKGDIPEGYSVSREKKERFSLILESASTNQTSMYLCASSLFDSASYNEQFFGPGTRLTVL.

The chain links TRBV10-3 to TRBJ2-2; the D is unclear. CDR3 length equals 13 residues. Germline CDR1 is ENHRY and CDR2 is SYGVKD. V was trimmed by 4 bases and J by 1 base, leaving 4 bases between them. The DNA for the CDR3 is TGTGCCATCAGTGGTTTGAACACCGGGGAGCTGTTTTTT. Its protein product is CAISGLNTGELFF.

The chain combines TRBV4-3 with TRBJ1-4; D is ambiguous. The CDR3 covers 13 residues. V gave up 0 bases and J gave up 8 bases, with 7 bases separating them. Germline V gene lookup returns CDR1 LGHNA and CDR2 YSLEER. For the CDR3, the DNA is TGCGCCAGCAGCCAAGATCGGAGAGAAAAACTGTTTTTT. Protein: CASSQDRREKLFF.

This chain uses TRBV5-4 with TRBJ2-3, with D possibly TRBD2 on 6 matching bases. This CDR3 has 15 residues. Looked up from germline, CDR1 is SGHNT and CDR2 is YYREEE (reference sequence). V was cut by 2 bases and J by 0 bases, with 10 bases left in between. CDR3 DNA: TGTGCCAGCAGCTTCCGGGGGACTAGCACAGATACGCAGTATTTT. Amino acid sequence: CASSFRGTSTDTQYF.

This clone has just a few counts. The V gene is TRBV27, the J gene TRBJ1-5; the D gene is possibly TRBD1 (6 bases). Trimming took 6 bases from V and 0 from J, leaving 12 bases between them. The germline CDR1 and CDR2 sequences are MNHEY and SMNVEV (reference sequence). The CDR3 length is 15 residues. CDR3 DNA: TGTGCCAGCAGCCCCGGACAGATTAGCAATCAGCCCCAGCATTTT. Amino acid sequence: CASSPGQISNQPQHF.

There are a few counts of this clone. This sequence joins TRBV27 and TRBJ2-7; TRBD1 aligns across 7 bases. Unmatched junction bases numbered 4, after V lost 5 bases and J lost 3 bases. In germline, CDR1 is MNHEY, CDR2 SMNVEV (reference sequence). The CDR3 is made up of 13 amino acids. As DNA, the CDR3 is TGTGCCAGCAGTCCGGGACAGAACTACGAGCAGTACTTC. It specifies CASSPGQNYEQYF.

This clone was seen a handful of times. V usage is TRBV5-4 and J usage is TRBJ2-1, with 9 bases lining up with TRBD1. J gave up 8 bases and V 7 bases, and 16 bases lay outside the gene matches. The CDR3 is made up of 16 amino acids. Germline CDR1 is SGHNT and CDR2 is YYREEE (reference sequence). This CDR3 is CASALGRDRDFDEQFF. CDR3 bases: TGTGCCAGCGCCCTAGGAAGGGACAGGGACTTTGATGAGCAGTTCTTC.

This clone was observed a handful of times. The chain is built from TRBV27 and TRBJ2-7; 8 bases fit TRBD1. Germline trimming cut 8 bases from V and 0 bases from J; bases unmatched to any gene: 3. CDR3 size: 13 residues. Germline loops: CDR1 MNHEY, CDR2 SMNVEV (reference sequence). The CDR3 reads CASGTGGSYEQYF. The CDR3 bases are TGTGCCAGCGGGACAGGAGGCTCCTACGAGCAGTACTTC.

This clone was counted a few times. This chain connects TRBV25-1 to TRBJ2-3, with 9 bases aligning to TRBD1. Germline CDR1 and CDR2: MGHDK and SYGVNS. The V segment lost 3 bases and the J segment 5 bases; nucleotides outside the gene matches: 9. The CDR3 is 16 amino acids. CDR3 nucleotides: TGTGCCAGCAGTGAGTCCGGGACAGGGTTCGAAGATACGCAGTATTTT. This codes for CASSESGTGFEDTQYF.

The chain links TRBV15 to TRBJ1-2; no clear D gene. V dropped 0 bases and J dropped 4 bases, with 12 bases sitting between them. Germline assignment: CDR1 LNHNV and CDR2 YYDKDF (reference sequence). The CDR3 consists of 15 residues. In nucleotides, the CDR3 is TGTGCCACCAGCAGAGATCCTGCCGTTTCCTATGGCTACACCTTC. Its translation is CATSRDPAVSYGYTF.

Concerning this clone: This sample also contains other DNA sequences that code for the same CDR3. CDR3 sequence (DNA): TGTGCCAGCAGCGTGGCAGACCAAGAGACCCAGTACTTC. It encodes CASSVADQETQYF. This sequence joins TRBV9 and TRBJ2-5; D is unclear. The V end was cut by 2 bases, the J end by 0 bases, with 5 bases between. There are 13 residues in the CDR3. The germline V gene encodes CDR1 SGDLS and CDR2 YYNGEE.